The clone carrying this TCR beta chain appeared many times. This may arise from a read error, as a much more abundant clone is one base away. This specimen belongs to a study of metastatic and nonmetastatic thyroid tumors. All patients were treatment-naive before thyroid surgery. Germline V gives CDR1 MNHNS, CDR2 SASEGT. The CDR3 covers 17 residues. TCRdb re-analyzed the PCR reads using MiXCR. Among about 16,000 clones, approximately 31% were seen once, and the ten largest hold about 13%. The gene calls are TRBV6-1 and TRBJ2-2; 9 positions match TRBD1. The receptor comes from a male donor with papillary thyroid cancer or a benign thyroid nodule (not recorded which). Some clones in this sample may be carry-over from other donors' samples. Input material: tumor tissue. As DNA, the CDR3 is TGTGCCAGCAGTCCTTGGGACAGGGTCGAGGGCACCGGGGGGCTGTTTTTT. It codes for CASSPWDRVEGTGGLFF.